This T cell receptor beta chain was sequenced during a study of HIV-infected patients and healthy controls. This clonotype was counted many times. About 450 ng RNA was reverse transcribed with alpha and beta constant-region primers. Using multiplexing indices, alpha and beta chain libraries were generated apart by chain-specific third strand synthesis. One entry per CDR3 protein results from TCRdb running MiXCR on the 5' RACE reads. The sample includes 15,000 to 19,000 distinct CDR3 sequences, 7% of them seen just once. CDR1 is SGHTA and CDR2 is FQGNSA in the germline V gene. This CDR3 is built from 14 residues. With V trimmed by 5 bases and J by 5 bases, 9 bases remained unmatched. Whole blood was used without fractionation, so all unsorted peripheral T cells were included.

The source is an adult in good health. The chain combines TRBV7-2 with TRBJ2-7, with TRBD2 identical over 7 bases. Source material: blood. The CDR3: CASSPRAGVDEQYF. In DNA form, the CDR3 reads TGTGCCAGCAGCCCAAGGGCGGGAGTCGACGAGCAGTACTTC.